These 11 T cell receptor beta chains were all obtained from the same sample, sequenced in a study of T cell changes during pregnancy in multiple sclerosis. Data came from immunoSEQ multiplex PCR; TCRdb stores just in-frame clones and leaves some out. The sample records 55,000 to 75,000 clones, roughly 91% being singletons. Sample: peripheral blood, taken in the third trimester of pregnancy. All receptors derive from a female donor in good health, enrolled as a control in a pregnancy study.

This sequence joins TRBV6-5 and TRBJ2-3; 7 bases match TRBD2. V shed 4 bases and J 2 bases; nucleotides not matched to a gene: 9. CDR1 is MNHEY, CDR2 SVGAGI, per germline. The CDR3 runs 16 residues. The CDR3 coding sequence is TGTGCCAGCAGTTCCACCCCTAGCGGTTTCACAGATACGCAGTATTTT. This codes for CASSSTPSGFTDTQYF.

This clone has only one observation. This chain joins TRBV11-3 and TRBJ2-7; 8 nucleotides match TRBD2. Per germline, CDR1 SGHNT and CDR2 YENEEA. The CDR3 totals 15 residues. V lost 5 bases to trimming and J lost 3 bases; unmatched junction nucleotides: 9. The CDR3 protein is CASSRKAGAIYEQYF. The CDR3 nucleotides are TGTGCCAGCAGCCGCAAAGCGGGAGCGATCTACGAGCAGTACTTC.

The J gene is TRBJ2-2, the V gene TRBV14; D gene unclear. Trimming stripped 4 bases from V and 5 bases from J, with 11 bases between. In germline, CDR1 is SGHDN, CDR2 FVKESK. CDR3 length equals 14 residues. The CDR3 DNA is TGTGCCAGCAGCCTATTGATTAGTACCGGGGAGCTGTTTTTT. The encoded protein is CASSLLISTGELFF. Variable domain in full (rest from reference TRBV14 and TRBJ2-2): EAGVTQFPSHSVIEKGQTVTLRCDPISGHDNLYWYRRVMGKEIKFLLHFVKESKQDESGMPNNRFLAERTGGTYSTLKVQPAELEDSGVYFCASSLLISTGELFFGEGSRLTVL.

This sequence joins TRBV4-1 and TRBJ2-2; 12 nucleotides line up with TRBD2. The junction had 3 bases not matched to a gene; V was cut back by 4 bases and J by 6 bases. The CDR3 runs 15 residues. Germline V gives CDR1 MGHRA, CDR2 YSYEKL. Written as DNA, the CDR3 is TGCGCCAGCAGCCTCCGACTAGCGGGGGCCGGGGAGCTGTTTTTT. The encoded protein is CASSLRLAGAGELFF.

This chain connects TRBV25-1 to TRBJ2-7, with 7 bases that match TRBD2. This CDR3 has 14 amino acids. Germline assignment: CDR1 MGHDK and CDR2 SYGVNS. The V segment lost 1 base and the J segment 4 bases; nucleotides outside the gene matches: 4. CDR3 in DNA: TGTGCCAGCAGTGAATCGGGAGGTACTTACGAGCAGTACTTC. Protein product: CASSESGGTYEQYF.

The rearrangement joins TRBV27 to TRBJ2-3; D gene unclear. Germline V gene sequence: CDR1 MNHEY, CDR2 SMNVEV (reference sequence). The CDR3 has 14 residues. V lost 0 bases and J 7 bases, leaving 11 bases between the germline ends. CDR3 protein: CASSLSPRINTQYF. The CDR3 bases are TGTGCCAGCAGTTTATCCCCCAGGATCAATACGCAGTATTTT.

This rearrangement joins TRBV18 to TRBJ1-2; 7 bases align to TRBD1. The CDR3 length is 13 residues. Trimming took 4 bases from V and 2 from J; bases not matched to a gene: 1. In germline, CDR1 is KGHSH, CDR2 LQKENI. The CDR3 here is CASSQTGNYGYTF. Here the CDR3 DNA reads TGTGCCAGCTCACAGACAGGGAACTATGGCTACACCTTC.

This chain connects TRBV15 to TRBJ1-2; no firm D call. Trimming removed 1 base from V and 5 bases from J, with 11 bases in between. Germline V lookup: CDR1 LNHNV, CDR2 YYDKDF (reference sequence). There are 14 residues in the CDR3. CDR3 in amino acids: CATSRAEGYYGYTF. CDR3 nucleotide sequence: TGTGCCACCAGCAGAGCGGAGGGTTATTATGGCTACACCTTC.

This clone appeared once. The chain employs TRBV7-9 and TRBJ2-5; 7 positions match TRBD2. The V gene end was trimmed by 1 base and the J gene end by 6 bases; junction bases not matched to a gene: 5. Germline CDR1 and CDR2: SEHNR and FQNEAQ (reference sequence). The CDR3 consists of 14 residues. This CDR3 reads CASSLGGSGKTQYF. The CDR3 nucleotides read TGTGCCAGCAGCTTAGGCGGGAGCGGAAAGACCCAGTACTTC.

The gene calls are TRBV6-4 and TRBJ2-2; 8 bases agree with TRBD1. Unmatched junction bases numbered 5, after V lost 0 bases and J lost 2 bases. In germline, CDR1 is MRHNA, CDR2 SNTAGT. The CDR3 extends over 17 amino acids. CDR3 sequence (DNA): TGTGCCAGCAGTGACTCCCGGACAGGGATTAACACCGGGGAGCTGTTTTTT. Translation: CASSDSRTGINTGELFF.

This chain links TRBV2 with TRBJ1-5, with D possibly TRBD1 on 5 matching bases. V lost 3 bases, J lost 6 bases, and 12 bases lay in between. This CDR3 spans 14 amino acids. Looked up from germline, CDR1 is SNHLY and CDR2 is FYNNEI. The CDR3 DNA is TGTGCCAGCAGTGAGTGGCAGGGAAGTCAGCCCCAGCATTTT. This codes for CASSEWQGSQPQHF.